Presented here are 27 T cell receptor beta chains from one specimen sequenced in a study of cytomegalovirus exposure and HLA in healthy donors. PCR involved 60 Vbeta and 13 Jbeta primers. Sequenced by immunoSEQ multiplex PCR; TCRdb stores in-frame clones only, minus some. The sample has under 110,000 clones, more than 80% seen once. Sequencing was performed on PBMCs. The receptors stem from a man between 25 and 39 years old in good health and CMV-seronegative.

The chain joins TRBV5-1 to TRBJ2-1, with TRBD2 matching 12 bases. The germline CDR1 and CDR2 sequences are SGHRS and YFSETQ. V dropped 1 base and J dropped 7; count of bases not matched to a gene: 9. CDR3 length: 17 amino acids. In nucleotides, the CDR3 is TGCGCCAGCAGCTTGCCGGCTAGCGGGGGGGTCAGGAATGAGCAGTTCTTC. It encodes CASSLPASGGVRNEQFF.

The chain employs TRBV30 and TRBJ2-3, with 9 bases identical to TRBD2. V lost 8 bases to trimming and J lost 6 bases; unmatched junction nucleotides: 12. This CDR3 has 14 amino acids. Germline CDR1 GTSNPN, CDR2 SVGIG (reference sequence). The CDR3 is CARAGGQLGDTQYF. The DNA for the CDR3 is TGTGCCAGGGCGGGGGGGCAACTGGGGGATACGCAGTATTTT. Combining the CDR3 with reference TRBV30 and TRBJ2-3 gives the whole variable domain SQTIHQWPATLVQPVGSPLSLECTVEGTSNPNLYWYRQAAGRGLQLLFYSVGIGQISSEVPQNLSASRPQDRQFILSSKKLLLSDSGFYLCARAGGQLGDTQYFGPGTRLTVL.

The rearrangement links TRBV13 to TRBJ2-4; tentatively, D is TRBD2 (6 bases). Trimming removed 5 bases from V and 2 bases from J, with 10 bases in between. CDR3 length: 14 residues. Germline assignment: CDR1 PRHDT and CDR2 FYEKMQ (reference sequence). The CDR3 DNA follows: TGTGCCAGCAGCCTGGGGGGATCCAAAAACATTCAGTACTTC. Translated: CASSLGGSKNIQYF.

The chain recombines TRBV6-5 with TRBJ2-5; perhaps TRBD1 as D (5 bases). Germline-derived CDR1 and CDR2 are MNHEY and SVGAGI. The CDR3 is 15 residues long. V was cut by 7 bases and J by 4 bases, with 19 bases left in between. CDR3 DNA sequence: TGTGCCAGCAATGGGAAATCTGACAGAGCAGAGACCCAGTACTTC. Residues: CASNGKSDRAETQYF.

Only one count was recorded for this clone. V gene TRBV7-8 combines with J gene TRBJ1-4; TRBD1 aligns across 7 bases. Trimming removed 5 bases from V and 7 bases from J; junction bases left unmatched: 19. The CDR3 length is 18 residues. Per germline, CDR1 SGHVS and CDR2 FQNEAQ. CDR3 loop: CASSKNDRVFFLVEKLFF. Here the CDR3 DNA reads TGTGCCAGCAGCAAGAATGACAGGGTCTTCTTTCTGGTTGAAAAACTGTTTTTT. The variable domain in full, with the rest retrieved from reference TRBV7-8 and TRBJ1-4, is GAGVSQSPRYKVAKRGQDVALRCDPISGHVSLFWYQQALGQGPEFLTYFQNEAQLDKSGLPSDRFFAERPEGSVSTLKIQRTQQEDSAVYLCASSKNDRVFFLVEKLFFGSGTQLSVL.

The V gene is TRBV30, the J gene TRBJ2-7; no definite D call. The ends were cut back, 2 bases at V and 3 bases at J, with 8 bases in the middle. Germline-derived CDR1 and CDR2 are GTSNPN and SVGIG (reference sequence). The CDR3 has 12 residues. The CDR3 region has the DNA TGTGCCTGGAGTCACACTAACTACGAGCAGTACTTC. This gives the protein CAWSHTNYEQYF. The entire variable domain, with the rest obtained from reference TRBV30 and TRBJ2-7, is as follows: SQTIHQWPATLVQPVGSPLSLECTVEGTSNPNLYWYRQAAGRGLQLLFYSVGIGQISSEVPQNLSASRPQDRQFILSSKKLLLSDSGFYLCAWSHTNYEQYFGPGTRLTVT.

The chain joins TRBV18 to TRBJ1-1; the match to TRBD1 covers 10 bases. The CDR3 loop spans 14 amino acids. Germline values: CDR1 KGHSH, CDR2 LQKENI. V was clipped by 4 bases and J by 6 bases; unmatched bases: 5. The CDR3 DNA is TGTGCCAGCTCACTTGCGACAGGGGGCTCTGAAGCTTTCTTT. Its translation is CASSLATGGSEAFF.

The J gene is TRBJ1-1, the V gene TRBV28; the D gene is possibly TRBD1 (6 bases). This CDR3 contains 14 residues. The V end was cut by 4 bases, the J end by 1 base, with 10 bases between. Germline V gene lookup returns CDR1 MDHEN and CDR2 SYDVKM. The CDR3: CASSWTVGNTEAFF. The CDR3 nucleotides are TGTGCCAGCAGTTGGACAGTGGGGAACACTGAAGCTTTCTTT.

The chain recombines TRBV29-1 with TRBJ2-7, with TRBD2 as a possible D gene (5 bases). The CDR3 sequence is 14 residues long. Trimming took off 5 bases at V and 0 bases at J, with 14 bases between the two ends. Germline loops: CDR1 SQVTM, CDR2 ANQGSEA. This CDR3 reads CSVKDGGSSYEQYF. DNA of the CDR3: TGCAGCGTTAAGGACGGAGGTAGCTCCTACGAGCAGTACTTC.

The chain links TRBV9 to TRBJ1-1, with D maybe TRBD1 (5 bases). This CDR3 is 14 amino acids long. V lost 0 bases, J lost 5 bases, and 11 bases lay in between. CDR1 and CDR2 from the germline V gene are SGDLS and YYNGEE. CDR3 DNA: TGTGCCAGCAGCGTAGATCAGGGTGTAACTGAAGCTTTCTTT. Protein sequence: CASSVDQGVTEAFF.

J is TRBJ2-7 and V is TRBV2; D not certain. Germline V gives CDR1 SNHLY, CDR2 FYNNEI. The CDR3 spans 10 residues. V lost 4 bases and J lost 6, with 4 bases in between. The CDR3 loop reads CASSVSEQYF. In nucleotides, the CDR3 is TGTGCCAGCAGTGTCAGCGAGCAGTACTTC. Together with reference TRBV2 and TRBJ2-7, the CDR3 gives the full variable domain: EPEVTQTPSHQVTQMGQEVILRCVPISNHLYFYWYRQILGQKVEFLVSFYNNEISEKSEIFDDQFSVERPDGSNFTLKIRSTKLEDSAMYFCASSVSEQYFGPGTRLTVT.

This chain uses TRBV9 with TRBJ1-1; 9 nucleotides agree with TRBD1. This CDR3 region has 15 residues. The trim removed 0 bases at V and 5 bases at J, leaving 5 bases unmatched. From germline, CDR1 is SGDLS and CDR2 YYNGEE. The CDR3 is CASSVDTGGRTEAFF. The CDR3 nucleotides read TGTGCCAGCAGCGTAGACACAGGGGGCCGGACTGAAGCTTTCTTT.

The chain is built from TRBV5-4 and TRBJ2-2; the D gene is possibly TRBD2 (5 bases). Trimming removed 2 bases at V and 3 bases at J, with 11 bases between. The germline gives CDR1 SGHNT, CDR2 YYREEE (reference sequence). This CDR3 has 15 residues. This CDR3 is CASSLVTGDTGELFF. In DNA form, the CDR3 reads TGTGCCAGCAGCTTAGTAACCGGGGACACCGGGGAGCTGTTTTTT.

The chain uses TRBV19 and TRBJ1-4; 8 bases agree with TRBD1. There are 14 residues in the CDR3. Germline V gives CDR1 LNHDA, CDR2 SQIVND (reference sequence). V lost 6 bases and J lost 2; bases outside the gene matches: 2. The CDR3 region has the DNA TGTGCCAGTAGGACAGGGGCCACTAATGAAAAACTGTTTTTT. It encodes CASRTGATNEKLFF.

The chain combines TRBV9 with TRBJ2-3, with 13 bases aligning to TRBD2. The V gene end was trimmed by 4 bases and the J gene end by 4 bases; junction bases not matched to a gene: 3. Germline V CDR1 and CDR2: SGDLS, YYNGEE. The CDR3 covers 15 residues. The CDR3, as DNA: TGTGCCAGCAGCCCTGGGACTAGCGGGGCAGATACGCAGTATTTT. This codes for CASSPGTSGADTQYF.

The V gene is TRBV18, the J gene TRBJ2-2; D is possibly TRBD1 (6 bases). Germline V lookup: CDR1 KGHSH, CDR2 LQKENI. The CDR3 consists of 17 residues. V shed 3 bases and J shed 2 bases, with 16 bases lying between them. The CDR3 DNA reads as TGTGCCAGCTCACCCCGGACAGCCGGCGATAACACCGGGGAGCTGTTTTTT. Protein sequence: CASSPRTAGDNTGELFF.

The chain employs TRBV7-9 and TRBJ1-4; D unclear. The V gene's germline CDR1 is SEHNR and CDR2 FQNEAQ (reference sequence). This CDR3 is built from 14 residues. V was pared by 5 bases and J by 0 bases, with 7 bases between. This CDR3 reads CASSLFATNEKLFF. The CDR3 region has the DNA TGTGCCAGCAGCCTCTTTGCAACTAATGAAAAACTGTTTTTT.

This chain joins TRBV10-3 and TRBJ1-3, with 8 positions matching TRBD1. With 5 bases clipped from V and 3 bases from J, the junction kept 9 bases outside the gene matches. Per the germline V gene, CDR1 is ENHRY and CDR2 is SYGVKD. The length of the CDR3 is 16 residues. The CDR3 reads CAISSPGQGVGNTIYF. The CDR3 coding sequence is TGTGCCATCAGTTCACCCGGACAGGGAGTTGGAAACACCATATATTTT.

The chain uses TRBV7-9 and TRBJ2-1; D gene ambiguous. Germline V lookup: CDR1 SEHNR, CDR2 FQNEAQ (reference sequence). CDR3 size: 15 residues. The V and J ends lost 4 bases and 5 bases respectively, with 15 bases between them. As DNA, the CDR3 is TGTGCCAGCAGCTCTCTGAGCGATCCGAACAATGAGCAGTTCTTC. It encodes CASSSLSDPNNEQFF.

This chain links TRBV10-3 with TRBJ2-2; 9 positions match TRBD2. V was pared by 6 bases and J by 4 bases, with 6 bases of the junction left unmatched. Per germline, CDR1 ENHRY and CDR2 SYGVKD. The CDR3 totals 15 residues. This chain's CDR3 is CAISPLAGFTGELFF. CDR3 DNA: TGTGCCATCAGCCCACTAGCGGGCTTCACCGGGGAGCTGTTTTTT.

The chain links TRBV9 to TRBJ1-2; 7 nucleotides agree with TRBD1. CDR3 length: 15 residues. V was pared by 0 bases and J by 2 bases, with 4 bases of the junction left unmatched. Germline V gene data show CDR1 as SGDLS and CDR2 as YYNGEE. The CDR3 is CASSVGGDSNYGYTF. DNA of the CDR3: TGTGCCAGCAGCGTAGGAGGGGACAGCAACTATGGCTACACCTTC.

The chain couples TRBV9 to TRBJ2-2, with 10 bases aligning to TRBD2. J was trimmed by 4 bases and V by 3 bases; bases with no gene match: 3. Germline-derived CDR1 and CDR2 are SGDLS and YYNGEE. CDR3 size: 15 residues. Written as DNA, the CDR3 is TGTGCCAGCAGCGGGGCTAGCGGGGGCACCGGGGAGCTGTTTTTT. This sequence encodes CASSGASGGTGELFF.

This clone showed up just once. The chain uses TRBV5-1 and TRBJ2-5; possibly TRBD1 for D (5 bases). The CDR3 totals 14 residues. Germline-derived CDR1 and CDR2 are SGHRS and YFSETQ. Trimming removed 0 bases from V and 5 bases from J, with 11 bases in between. CDR3 sequence: CASSLGAGWETQYF. In nucleotides, the CDR3 is TGCGCCAGCAGCTTGGGGGCAGGGTGGGAGACCCAGTACTTC.

This chain links TRBV11-2 with TRBJ2-5; the match to TRBD2 covers 12 bases. The V and J ends lost 2 bases and 4 bases, in that order; junction bases with no gene match: 2. Germline V gene lookup returns CDR1 SGHAT and CDR2 FQNNGV. This CDR3 spans 15 amino acids. The CDR3 loop is CASSLPSGGAETQYF. The DNA for the CDR3 is TGTGCCAGCAGCTTACCTAGCGGGGGGGCAGAGACCCAGTACTTC.

The chain has TRBV13 and TRBJ2-7; perhaps TRBD1 as D (6 bases). CDR1 is PRHDT, CDR2 FYEKMQ, per germline (reference sequence). Trimming stripped 4 bases from V and 4 bases from J, with 8 bases between. This CDR3 contains 12 residues. CDR3 sequence: CASSSDSYEQYF. The DNA for the CDR3 is TGTGCCAGCAGCTCGGACAGTTACGAGCAGTACTTC.

The rearrangement joins TRBV19 to TRBJ2-1; 7 bases line up with TRBD2. Per germline, CDR1 LNHDA and CDR2 SQIVND (reference sequence). This CDR3 comprises 15 residues. V lost 2 bases to trimming and J lost 0 bases; unmatched junction nucleotides: 1. CDR3 in amino acids: CASSISGGSYNEQFF. As DNA, the CDR3 is TGTGCCAGTAGTATATCGGGGGGCTCCTACAATGAGCAGTTCTTC. Full variable domain (outside the CDR3, taken from reference TRBV19 and TRBJ2-1): DGGITQSPKYLFRKEGQNVTLSCEQNLNHDAMYWYRQDPGQGLRLIYYSQIVNDFQKGDIAEGYSVSREKKESFPLTVTSAQKNPTAFYLCASSISGGSYNEQFFGPGTRLTVL.

The V gene is TRBV7-9, the J gene TRBJ2-5, with 11 bases matching TRBD2. V lost 2 bases, J lost 5 bases, and 13 bases stayed unmatched. Germline CDR1 and CDR2: SEHNR and FQNEAQ (reference sequence). The CDR3 loop spans 18 amino acids. The CDR3 loop is CASSLFGTSGPHRETQYF. DNA for the CDR3: TGTGCCAGCAGCTTATTCGGGACTAGCGGCCCTCACAGGGAGACCCAGTACTTC.